The clone carrying this TCR beta chain was found many times. Its target is unknown. CDR3 size: 12 residues. Per the germline V gene, CDR1 is MDHEN and CDR2 is SYDVKM. V lost 2 bases and J 9 bases, leaving 5 bases between the germline ends. These data come from a study of T-cell reconstitution after alpha-beta-depleted transplantation in children. Study outcomes and limitations: The main origin of T-cell counts and diversity one year after transplant was newly produced T cells. Day-60 TCRbeta diversity that was high in some patients was derived from surviving recipient T cells and thymic progenitors. It was reported that alpha-beta T cells came from several hundred expanded graft clones (about two months after transplant).

During its preparation, the TCRbeta library received unique molecular identifiers. TCRdb re-called the PCR reads with MiXCR, one entry per CDR3 protein. Among 300,000 to 400,000 distinct CDR3 sequences listed, about 16% were seen once. The source of this sequence is a male patient under 10 years old who had a stem cell transplant for acute lymphoblastic leukemia, so the T cells may come from the graft donor. This material consisted of PBMCs, mostly from graft donor cells, taken 360 days after TCRalphabeta/CD19-depleted stem cell transplant. J is TRBJ1-6 and V is TRBV28; D is possibly TRBD1 (5 bases). The CDR3 DNA reads as TGTGCCAGCAGTTTAAGGGGTTCACCCCTCCACTTT. This translates into CASSLRGSPLHF.